Described below is a single T cell receptor beta chain sequence and its context. What it binds is not known. These data are taken from a study of cytomegalovirus exposure and HLA in healthy donors. Whole-study results and caveats: An analysis done earlier found most TCR beta V segments productive about 87% or about 30% of the time.

CDR1 is MNHGY, CDR2 SAAAGT, per germline. The length of the CDR3 is 12 residues. The V end was cut by 6 bases, the J end by 8 bases, with 8 bases between. It was with 60 Vbeta and 13 Jbeta primers that the PCR ran. Profiling relied on immunoSEQ multiplex PCR, and the TCRdb table lists in-frame clones only, not all of them. The data contain tens of thousands of clones, approximately 84% of them singletons. The genes are TRBV6-8 and TRBJ1-6; D gene uncertain. The receptor was derived from a young man in good health and CMV-seronegative. The specimen was PBMCs. CDR3 region: CASSWRDSPLHF. The CDR3 DNA reads as TGTGCCAGCAGCTGGCGGGATTCACCCCTCCACTTT.